A single sample is the source of the 28 T cell receptor beta chains below, sequenced in a study of blood T cell repertoires in COVID-19. The method was immunoSEQ multiplex PCR; TCRdb's version includes in-frame clones alone and lacks a portion of them. The data contain 55,000 to 75,000 clones, over 65% of them singletons. Sequenced: peripheral blood. Receptors originate from a human donor in a cohort sampled during active COVID-19.

The rearrangement joins TRBV4-1 to TRBJ2-2; a weak D match, TRBD1 (5 bases). V lost 0 bases, J lost 5 bases, and 13 bases lay in between. Germline V CDR1 and CDR2: MGHRA, YSYEKL. The CDR3 runs 16 residues. CDR3 nucleotides: TGCGCCAGCAGCCAAGAGGCAGGGCCCCAAACCGGGGAGCTGTTTTTT. Residues: CASSQEAGPQTGELFF.

V gene TRBV19 combines with J gene TRBJ1-3, with D unclear. The CDR3 extends over 12 amino acids. Germline V gene data show CDR1 as LNHDA and CDR2 as SQIVND (reference sequence). The V end was cut by 4 bases, the J end by 4 bases, with 5 bases between. The DNA for the CDR3 is TGTGCCAGTAGTACGAGGGGAAACACCATATATTTT. This translates into CASSTRGNTIYF.

This clone has more than one count but fewer than ten. The chain links TRBV4-1 to TRBJ1-6; D is unclear. The V and J ends lost 1 base and 5 bases respectively, with 9 bases between them. Looked up from germline, CDR1 is MGHRA and CDR2 is YSYEKL. The length of the CDR3 is 15 residues. CDR3 in amino acids: CASSQVWRDNSPLHF. The CDR3 nucleotides are TGCGCCAGCAGCCAAGTGTGGCGGGATAATTCACCCCTCCACTTT.

This chain uses TRBV7-2 with TRBJ2-2, with TRBD2 matching over 13 bases. This CDR3 spans 17 amino acids. Germline V gene lookup returns CDR1 SGHTA and CDR2 FQGNSA. The ends lost 2 bases at V and 8 bases at J; junction bases unmatched: 8. DNA of the CDR3: TGTGCCAGCAGCTTATCATGGACTAGCGGGAGACGGGGGGAGCTGTTTTTT. This encodes CASSLSWTSGRRGELFF. Together with reference TRBV7-2 and TRBJ2-2, the CDR3 gives the full variable domain: GAGVSQSPSNKVTEKGKDVELRCDPISGHTALYWYRQSLGQGLEFLIYFQGNSAPDKSGLPSDRFSAERTGGSVSTLTIQRTQQEDSAVYLCASSLSWTSGRRGELFFGEGSRLTVL.

This clone was detected many times. The chain is built from TRBV2 and TRBJ2-2, with 9 nucleotides matching TRBD1. CDR1 is SNHLY and CDR2 is FYNNEI in the germline V gene. This CDR3 region has 16 residues. J was trimmed by 7 bases and V by 6 bases; bases with no gene match: 12. This CDR3 reads CASSTGTGNLGGELFF. CDR3 DNA sequence: TGTGCCAGCAGCACCGGGACAGGGAATTTGGGCGGGGAGCTGTTTTTT.

The chain couples TRBV6-6 to TRBJ2-7, with 10 bases aligning to TRBD2. V lost 7 bases to trimming and J lost 2 bases; unmatched junction nucleotides: 8. CDR3 length: 15 amino acids. Germline V lookup: CDR1 MNHNY, CDR2 SVGAGI (reference sequence). The CDR3 loop reads CASTQTGLAAYEQYF. CDR3 bases: TGTGCCAGCACCCAGACCGGACTAGCGGCCTACGAGCAGTACTTC.

This chain connects TRBV28 to TRBJ1-1; weak D call: TRBD1 (5 bases). V dropped 2 bases and J dropped 4 bases, with 11 bases sitting between them. In germline, CDR1 is MDHEN, CDR2 SYDVKM. The CDR3 runs to 14 residues. The CDR3 loop is CASSLGVRGTEAFF. The DNA for the CDR3 is TGTGCCAGCAGTTTAGGGGTAAGGGGCACTGAAGCTTTCTTT.

This chain connects TRBV6-2 or TRBV6-3 to TRBJ1-1, with D possibly being TRBD1 (6 bases). CDR1 and CDR2 from the germline V gene are MNHEY and SVGEGT. V dropped 6 bases and J dropped 2 bases, with 13 bases sitting between them. This CDR3 has 14 residues. As DNA, the CDR3 is TGTGCCAGCAGGCCTAGGACAGCTAACACTGAAGCTTTCTTT. It specifies CASRPRTANTEAFF.

The chain couples TRBV28 to TRBJ1-1; 7 bases are shared with TRBD1. There are 13 residues in the CDR3. Looked up from germline, CDR1 is MDHEN and CDR2 is SYDVKM. V gave up 3 bases and J gave up 5 bases; unmatched junction bases: 3. The CDR3 sequence: CASSLYRGTEAFF. CDR3 sequence (DNA): TGTGCCAGCAGTTTGTACAGGGGAACTGAAGCTTTCTTT.

CDR3 in amino acids: CASSVGQPNTGELFF. The CDR3 DNA reads as TGTGCCAGCAGCGTAGGACAGCCAAACACCGGGGAGCTGTTTTTT. This chain joins TRBV9 and TRBJ2-2; maybe TRBD1 (5 bases). Trimming took 0 bases from V and 2 from J, leaving 8 bases between them. Germline CDR1 and CDR2: SGDLS and YYNGEE. CDR3 length equals 15 residues.

Only a few counts were recorded for this clone. The V call is TRBV11-2, the J call TRBJ2-7, with TRBD1 as a possible D gene (5 bases). CDR3 size: 15 residues. V was shortened by 5 bases and J by 0 bases, with 14 bases between the two germline ends. Germline lookup yields CDR1 SGHAT and CDR2 FQNNGV. The CDR3 sequence: CASSRTTGTSYEQYF. The DNA of the CDR3 is TGTGCCAGCAGCCGCACTACAGGAACCTCCTACGAGCAGTACTTC.

The J gene is TRBJ2-2, the V gene TRBV9; 8 positions match TRBD1. Losses at the gene ends were 2 bases for V and 0 bases for J; bases not matched to a gene: 0. The CDR3 extends over 15 amino acids. From germline, CDR1 is SGDLS and CDR2 YYNGEE. The CDR3: CASSVRGPNTGELFF. CDR3 nucleotide sequence: TGTGCCAGCAGCGTCAGGGGGCCGAACACCGGGGAGCTGTTTTTT.

The chain's CDR3 is CASSLGRLAGGLHPYEQYF. In DNA form, the CDR3 reads TGTGCCAGCAGCTTAGGGCGGCTAGCGGGAGGGCTCCATCCCTACGAGCAGTACTTC. This chain connects TRBV7-9 to TRBJ2-7; 12 bases fit TRBD2. The CDR3 totals 19 residues. Germline CDR1 SEHNR, CDR2 FQNEAQ (reference sequence). V lost 1 base, J lost 2 bases, and 12 bases stayed unmatched.

The rearrangement joins TRBV20-1 to TRBJ2-7, with D hard to call. The length of the CDR3 is 11 residues. The V gene's germline CDR1 is DFQATT and CDR2 SNEGSKA (reference sequence). Trimming took 0 bases from V and 7 from J, leaving 7 bases between them. The CDR3 DNA reads as TGCAGTGCTAGAGACCTCAGGGAGCAGTACTTC. It codes for CSARDLREQYF.

With regard to this clone: The junction does not match germline at one end; this may be a read error. Other DNA sequences in this specimen translate into the identical CDR3. The V gene is TRBV7-2, the J gene TRBJ2-7; the match to TRBD2 covers 7 bases. The CDR3 sequence is 15 residues long. The V gene's germline CDR1 is SGHTA and CDR2 FQGNSA. CDR3 coding DNA: TGTGCCAGCAGCCTAGCCCCAGGGAGGGCCTACGAGCAGTACTTC. As protein: CASSLAPGRAYEQYF.

This clone was counted only a few times. The V call is TRBV11-2, the J call TRBJ2-2; no definite D call. The CDR3 has 13 amino acids. V was clipped by 5 bases and J by 2 bases, with 6 bases between them. Germline V gene data show CDR1 as SGHAT and CDR2 as FQNNGV. CDR3 in amino acids: CASSNTNTGELFF. CDR3 nucleotides: TGTGCCAGCAGCAACACAAACACCGGGGAGCTGTTTTTT.

Comment on this clone: Other DNA sequences in the sample encode the same CDR3. This chain uses TRBV9 with TRBJ2-5, with 7 bases that match TRBD2. The V gene end was trimmed by 2 bases and the J gene end by 5 bases; junction bases not matched to a gene: 0. Germline lookup yields CDR1 SGDLS and CDR2 YYNGEE. This CDR3 region has 12 residues. For the CDR3, the DNA is TGTGCCAGCAGCGTGGGGGGGGAGACCCAGTACTTC. Its protein product is CASSVGGETQYF.

This clone was seen only once. This chain links TRBV7-2 with TRBJ2-7; 13 bases fit TRBD2. With 6 bases clipped from V and 3 bases from J, the junction kept 5 bases outside the gene matches. Germline lookup yields CDR1 SGHTA and CDR2 FQGNSA. The CDR3 is 15 residues long. CDR3 region: CASRVGLAGYYEQYF. The CDR3, as DNA: TGTGCCAGCAGGGTGGGACTAGCGGGATACTACGAGCAGTACTTC.

This chain joins TRBV14 and TRBJ2-7; TRBD1 matches at 9 bases. This CDR3 comprises 15 residues. Germline CDR1 is SGHDN and CDR2 is FVKESK. Trimming removed 4 bases from V and 1 base from J; junction bases left unmatched: 5. The CDR3 protein is CASSRAGTGSYEQYF. The CDR3 bases are TGTGCCAGCAGCCGAGCCGGGACAGGGTCCTACGAGCAGTACTTC. Full variable domain (remainder filled in from reference TRBV14 and TRBJ2-7): EAGVTQFPSHSVIEKGQTVTLRCDPISGHDNLYWYRRVMGKEIKFLLHFVKESKQDESGMPNNRFLAERTGGTYSTLKVQPAELEDSGVYFCASSRAGTGSYEQYFGPGTRLTVT.

The chain recombines TRBV6-2 or TRBV6-3 with TRBJ2-3, with 9 bases aligning to TRBD1. Germline assignment: CDR1 MNHEY and CDR2 SVGEGT. Unmatched junction bases numbered 2, after V lost 0 bases and J lost 4 bases. The CDR3 length is 15 residues. The CDR3 DNA follows: TGTGCCAGCAGTTACTCGGGACAGGGCTCAGATACGCAGTATTTT. Translated: CASSYSGQGSDTQYF.

In DNA form, the CDR3 reads TGTGCCAGCAGGAGCACCGGGGAGCTGTTTTTT. Its translation is CASRSTGELFF. The chain recombines TRBV6-5 with TRBJ2-2, with D hard to call. The germline V gene has CDR1 MNHEY and CDR2 SVGAGI. V was cut by 6 bases and J by 4 bases, with 3 bases left in between. CDR3 size: 11 residues.

J is TRBJ1-2 and V is TRBV7-6, with a tentative D call TRBD1 (5 bases). In germline, CDR1 is SGHVS, CDR2 FNYEAQ. This CDR3 spans 14 amino acids. V was trimmed by 3 bases and J by 8 bases, leaving 16 bases between them. In DNA form, the CDR3 reads TGTGCCAGCAGCTTGGGCGGAAGTGGGGCAGGCTACACCTTC. The encoded protein is CASSLGGSGAGYTF.

The rearrangement links TRBV7-9 to TRBJ1-2, with 8 bases lining up with TRBD1. The CDR3 spans 15 residues. V trimming: 4 bases; J trimming: 8 bases; junction bases outside the gene matches: 12. CDR1 is SEHNR, CDR2 FQNEAQ, per germline (reference sequence). The CDR3 spells CASSSAKGQGLGYTF. CDR3 coding DNA: TGTGCCAGCAGCTCCGCAAAAGGACAGGGCCTCGGCTACACCTTC. The variable domain in full, completed from reference TRBV7-9 and TRBJ1-2, reads DTGVSQNPRHKITKRGQNVTFRCDPISEHNRLYWYRQTLGQGPEFLTYFQNEAQLEKSRLLSDRFSAERPKGSFSTLEIQRTEQGDSAMYLCASSSAKGQGLGYTFGSGTRLTVV.

The chain couples TRBV11-2 to TRBJ2-7, with 11 bases matching TRBD2. The CDR3 runs to 15 residues. With 1 base clipped from V and 3 bases from J, the junction kept 2 bases outside the gene matches. Germline CDR1 and CDR2: SGHAT and FQNNGV. CDR3: CASSLGLAGGYEQYF. The CDR3 DNA reads TGTGCCAGCAGCTTAGGGCTAGCGGGAGGCTACGAGCAGTACTTC.

The chain recombines TRBV3-1 (or the pseudogene TRBV3-2) with TRBJ1-2; D call uncertain. Trimming stripped 8 bases from V and 4 bases from J, with 11 bases between. The V gene's germline CDR1 is LGHDT and CDR2 YNNKEL (reference sequence). The CDR3 is 12 residues long. As DNA, the CDR3 is TGTGCCAGCGATGGTGGGAGCTATGGCTACACCTTC. It is translated as CASDGGSYGYTF.

This clone has just a few counts. The genes are TRBV7-9 and TRBJ1-1, with D perhaps TRBD1 (6 bases). V was pared by 2 bases and J by 3 bases, with 10 bases between. Germline CDR1 reads SEHNR; CDR2 reads FQNEAQ (reference sequence). The CDR3 extends over 14 amino acids. DNA of the CDR3: TGTGCCAGCAGCTTACAGGGGCACGACACTGAAGCTTTCTTT. Its protein is CASSLQGHDTEAFF.

This clone turned up a few times. The chain has TRBV6-5 and TRBJ1-2; D gene ambiguous. Looked up from germline, CDR1 is MNHEY and CDR2 is SVGAGI. The length of the CDR3 is 12 residues. The germline V and J ends were trimmed by 6 bases and 2 bases, with 7 bases remaining between them. In DNA, the CDR3 is TGTGCCAGCAGCCTCGAGAACTATGGCTACACCTTC. Protein sequence: CASSLENYGYTF.

The genes are TRBV19 and TRBJ1-3; TRBD1 agrees at 8 bases. Germline-derived CDR1 and CDR2 are LNHDA and SQIVND (reference sequence). Trimming cost V 6 bases and J 0 bases; bases outside gene matches: 7. The CDR3 totals 16 residues. The CDR3: CASRGQAAFSGNTIYF. The CDR3 nucleotides are TGTGCCAGTAGGGGACAGGCCGCCTTCTCTGGAAACACCATATATTTT.